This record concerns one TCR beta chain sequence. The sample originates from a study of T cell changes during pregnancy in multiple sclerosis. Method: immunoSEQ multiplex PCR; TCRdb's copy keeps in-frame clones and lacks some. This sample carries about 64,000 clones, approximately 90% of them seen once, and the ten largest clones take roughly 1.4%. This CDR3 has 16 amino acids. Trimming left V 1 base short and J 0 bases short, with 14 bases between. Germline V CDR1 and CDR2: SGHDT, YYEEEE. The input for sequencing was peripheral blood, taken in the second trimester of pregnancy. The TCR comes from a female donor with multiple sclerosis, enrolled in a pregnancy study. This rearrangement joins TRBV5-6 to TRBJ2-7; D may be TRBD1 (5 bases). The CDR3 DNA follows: TGTGCCAGCAGCTTGAACCCACCAGGGTTCTCCTACGAGCAGTACTTC. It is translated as CASSLNPPGFSYEQYF.